This TCR beta chain comes out of a study of cytomegalovirus exposure and HLA in healthy donors. The PCR had 60 Vbeta and 13 Jbeta primers. Generated by immunoSEQ multiplex PCR, the TCRdb table keeps only in-frame clones and is missing some. This sample carries approximately 76,000 clones, around 80% of them seen once, and the ten largest clones take roughly 2.5%. V dropped 1 base and J dropped 0 bases, with 16 bases sitting between them. Germline V CDR1 and CDR2: GTSNPN, SVGIG (reference sequence). This CDR3 region has 18 residues. Material for sequencing was PBMCs. The chain is built from TRBV30 and TRBJ2-6; D possibly corresponds to TRBD2 (5 bases). The receptor was isolated from a man younger than 45 in good health and CMV-seronegative. This chain's CDR3 is CAWSAPGVALSGANVLTF. The CDR3 DNA follows: TGTGCCTGGAGTGCTCCCGGGGTTGCCCTCTCTGGGGCCAACGTCCTGACTTTC.